This T cell receptor (beta chain) was documented in a study of primary melanoma T cells and metastatic recurrence (TCRdb year 2020). About the investigation overall: The cohort was made up of approximately 200 primary melanomas of stage T2 to T4, with thickness greater than 1 mm. The study examined whether T-cell fraction and T-cell repertoire clonality in primary melanoma tumors predicted patient outcome. The T-cell fraction measured by TCR beta sequencing was weighed against progression-free survival, the clinical outcome chosen for the comparison. Histopathological grading of tumor-infiltrating lymphocytes served as the comparison point for the T-cell fraction derived from sequencing.

The library came from the immunoSEQ multiplex PCR assay. Primary melanoma tumor tissue underwent high-throughput sequencing of the T-cell receptor beta chain. Regarding the original processing steps: The repertoire analyses covered TCRB CDR3 sharing between samples and the distribution of insertions and deletions. A gradient-boosted model ranked the predictive value of the T-cell fraction against histopathological variables. TCRdb retrieved this table from immuneACCESS and kept in-frame rearrangements only. Not all clones are present; in checked studies, unresolved V genes account for under half, and no reason is known for the remainder. The V and J calls and clone size come from that table; D and trimming were worked out from the DNA. A total of roughly 2,500 clones appear in this sample, approximately 75% of them only once. The top ten clonotypes cover more than 25% of the sample. On the study overall, not on this receptor specifically: The tumor T-cell fraction reportedly predicted progression-free survival independently of thickness, ulceration, mitotic rate and age. An effective T-cell-mediated antitumor response in primary melanoma was framed by the authors only as a suggestion, not a demonstrated mechanism. Reportedly, adding T-cell fraction to tumor thickness improved progression-free survival prediction more than adding any other histopathological variable did. A T-cell fraction above 20% appeared protective regardless of ulceration status, mitotic rate or nodal disease.

Each patient's primary melanoma had been surgically resected and was viewed as potentially curable, though still at risk of metastatic recurrence. Concerning this clone: Its antigen target is currently unknown. Within one base of it there is no much larger clone, and no base qualities were kept.

The CDR3 contains 14 residues, cysteine and phenylalanine counted. The only DNA kept is the CDR3, 42 bases in frame from the first base. V drops 7 bases and J drops 6 bases, leaving 18 bases in between. The germline V gene (reference sequence) provides CDR1 LNHDA and CDR2 SQIVND. The chain links TRBV19 with TRBJ1-2, with no confidently assigned D gene. Sequencing was performed on melanoma tumor tissue. The TCR sequence derives from a human donor with melanoma. The CDR3 region has the sequence CASTLGSAWDGYTF. The DNA is as follows: TGTGCCAGTACCCTCGGGTCAGCCTGGGATGGCTACACCTTC.